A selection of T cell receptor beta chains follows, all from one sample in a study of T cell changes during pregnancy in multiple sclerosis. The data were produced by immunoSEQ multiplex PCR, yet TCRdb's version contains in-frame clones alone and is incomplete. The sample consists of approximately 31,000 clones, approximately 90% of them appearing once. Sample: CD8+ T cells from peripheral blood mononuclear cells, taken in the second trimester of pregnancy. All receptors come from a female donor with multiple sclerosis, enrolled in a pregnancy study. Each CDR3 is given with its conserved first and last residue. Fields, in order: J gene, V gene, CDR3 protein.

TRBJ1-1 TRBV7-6 CASSPVENEAFF
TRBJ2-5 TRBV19 CASSSTGTLGAQYF
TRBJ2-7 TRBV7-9 CASIPPGATYEQYF
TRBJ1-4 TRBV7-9 CASSPGPGTTNEKLFF
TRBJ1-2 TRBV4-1 CASSAFPRGTGDNYGYTF
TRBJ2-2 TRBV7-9 CASSSLIGGSNTGELFF
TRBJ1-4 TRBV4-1 CASSQGSKGDEKLFF
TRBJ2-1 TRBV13 CASSPVYGEQFF
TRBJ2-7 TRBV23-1 CASSHDRLYEQYF
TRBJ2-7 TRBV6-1 CASSEEVTFEQYF
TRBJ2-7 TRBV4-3 CASSQEVWQGAYEQYF
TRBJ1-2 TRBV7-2 CASRSDSYYGYTF
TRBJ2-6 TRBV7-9 CASSPGRPGANVLTF
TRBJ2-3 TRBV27 CASSPPWREDTDTQYF
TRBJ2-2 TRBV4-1 CASSQNTGGTGELFF
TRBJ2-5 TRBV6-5 CASSYGPSGRSETQYF